This T cell receptor (beta chain) was captured in a study of shared clonotypes between healthy human individuals. The data were produced by immunoSEQ multiplex PCR, yet TCRdb's version contains in-frame clones alone and is incomplete. This table has roughly 600,000 clones, about 98% appearing once. Naive CD8 cells comprised CD45RO-negative, CCR7-positively selected cells, excluding terminally differentiated effector memory CD45RA+ cells. None of the donors, who were healthy HIV-negative adults, had recently had acute infections or vaccinations. The TCR originated in a man aged 30 to 45 in good health. Material for sequencing was naive CD8+ T cells sorted from blood.

CDR3 sequence: CASRPTGRPDTQYF. In nucleotides, the CDR3 is TGTGCCAGCAGGCCAACAGGGCGCCCAGATACGCAGTATTTT. This sequence joins TRBV11-1 and TRBJ2-3, with D perhaps matching TRBD1 (6 bases). V was clipped by 6 bases and J by 4 bases, with 14 bases between them. Germline V CDR1 and CDR2: SGHAT, FQDESV (reference sequence). CDR3 length: 14 residues.